This T cell receptor (beta chain) was sequenced in a study of metastatic and nonmetastatic thyroid tumors. Across the whole study: Repertoire comparison spanned blood and tumor or nodule tissue of malignant and benign thyroid patients.

The CDR3 is 13 amino acids. The germline V gene encodes CDR1 LNHNV and CDR2 YYDKDF (reference sequence). Losses at the gene ends were 0 bases for V and 12 bases for J; bases not matched to a gene: 7. General observations from the study: A significant increase in TCR beta diversity was reportedly seen in malignant thyroid tumors relative to benign nodules, in blood and tumor.

Every patient was untreated before thyroid surgery. This clone was seen many times. Its antigen is unknown. A much larger clone differs by one base, so this may be a read error. Original analysis: A classifier for distant metastasis in papillary thyroid cancer was constructed using CDR3 differences observed across clinicopathological groups. MiXCR reprocessed the PCR reads for TCRdb. The V and J calls were not made by the authors but by TCRdb's processing. The sample has over 20,000 clones; 31% are singletons. Sequenced: blood. J is TRBJ1-2 and V is TRBV15; 7 nucleotides match TRBD1. The TCR comes from a female donor with papillary thyroid cancer or a benign thyroid nodule (not recorded which). Some clones in this sample may be carry-over from other donors' samples. This CDR3 reads CATSRDRGDGHTF. CDR3 coding DNA: TGTGCCACCAGCAGAGACAGGGGGGACGGCCACACCTTC.